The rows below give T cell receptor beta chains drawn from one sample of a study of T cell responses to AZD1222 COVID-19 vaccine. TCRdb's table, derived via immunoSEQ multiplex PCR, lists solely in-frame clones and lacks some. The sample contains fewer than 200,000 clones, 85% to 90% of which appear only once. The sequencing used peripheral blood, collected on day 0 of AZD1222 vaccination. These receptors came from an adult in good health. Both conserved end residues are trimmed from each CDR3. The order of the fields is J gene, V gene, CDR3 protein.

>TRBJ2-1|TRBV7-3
ASSLMTAGGGNEQF
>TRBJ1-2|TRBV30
AWMAVSGGRGYT
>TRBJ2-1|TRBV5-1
ASSSDGSSYNEQF
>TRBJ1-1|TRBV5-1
ASSSDSYTEAF
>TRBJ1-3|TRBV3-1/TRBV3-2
ASSQGGNTIY
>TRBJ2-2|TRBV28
ASSPGGQVGGELF
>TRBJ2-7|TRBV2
ASSRTGYEQY
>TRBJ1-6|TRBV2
ASKETASSPLH
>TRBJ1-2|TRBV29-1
SDVQGNGYT
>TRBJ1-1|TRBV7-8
ASSLDAQVLGTEAF
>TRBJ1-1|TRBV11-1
ASSRDRGPEAF
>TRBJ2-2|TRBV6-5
ASRIGTSNTGELF
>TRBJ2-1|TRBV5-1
ASSLQGNEQF
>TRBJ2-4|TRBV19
ASTPRGGAAKNIQY
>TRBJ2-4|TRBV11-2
ASNRQGGIAKNIQY
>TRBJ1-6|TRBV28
ASSPTGERDNSPLH
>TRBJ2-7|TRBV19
ASSNQRVRSYEQY
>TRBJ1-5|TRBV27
ASSASGGVSKPQH
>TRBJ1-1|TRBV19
ASSMAGRLNTEAF
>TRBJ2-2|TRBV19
ASSIVETGTNTGELF
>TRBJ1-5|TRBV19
ASSTTNGRANSNQPQH
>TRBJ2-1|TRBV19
ASSMASGGQTEQF
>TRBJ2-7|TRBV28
ASRQQGFSYEQY
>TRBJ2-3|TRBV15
ATSRDPSGRSTDTQY
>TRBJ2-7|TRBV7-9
ASSLGGSPEQY
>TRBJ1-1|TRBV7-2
ASSRTALNTEAF
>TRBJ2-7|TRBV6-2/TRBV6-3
ASSYTSGRVY
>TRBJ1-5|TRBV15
ATESGQFNQPQH
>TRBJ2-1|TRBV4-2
ASSQVPGTPEVNEQF
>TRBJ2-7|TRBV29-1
SIAGGQGLGGEQY
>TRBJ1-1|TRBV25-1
ASARGNRENTEAF
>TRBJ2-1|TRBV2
ASSETGNEQF
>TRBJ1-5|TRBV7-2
ASSLYVGMDQPQH
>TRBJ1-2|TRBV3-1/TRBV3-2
ASSPQVNYGYT
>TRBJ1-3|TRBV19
ASSIAAWSGNTIY
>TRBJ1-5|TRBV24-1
ATNPGQGGNQPQH
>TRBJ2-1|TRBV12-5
ASGLVHGGTSPYNEQF
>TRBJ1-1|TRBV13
ASSTGSPAEAF
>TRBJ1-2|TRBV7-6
ASSLAGDSIRYGYT
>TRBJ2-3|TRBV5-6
ASSLRGLAGGWDTQY
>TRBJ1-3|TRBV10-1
ASSFHRDISGNTIY
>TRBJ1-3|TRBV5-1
ASSSTGEGNTIY
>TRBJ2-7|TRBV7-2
ASSLIRTGGYEQY
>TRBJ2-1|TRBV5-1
ASSLALRSGRAGSYNEQF
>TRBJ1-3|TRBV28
ASSFRGSGNTIY
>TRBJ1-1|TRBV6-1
ASSEAQGLNTEAF
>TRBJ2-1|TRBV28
ASSLWAGGNEQF
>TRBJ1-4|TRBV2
ASSEATGGANEKLF
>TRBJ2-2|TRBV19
ASSWREGLGSGELF
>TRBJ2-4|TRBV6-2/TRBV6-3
ASSLGGNIQY
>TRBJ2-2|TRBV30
AWDGTGLANTGELF
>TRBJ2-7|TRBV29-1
SVLGVSYEQY
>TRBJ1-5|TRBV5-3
ARSLDGTGRGRSNQPQH
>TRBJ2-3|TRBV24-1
ATSGTPLVSTDTQY
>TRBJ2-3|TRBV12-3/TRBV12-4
ASSLALQHTQY
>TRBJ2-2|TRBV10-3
AISVAGRDTGELF
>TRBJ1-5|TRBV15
ATSSPGQGGNQPQH